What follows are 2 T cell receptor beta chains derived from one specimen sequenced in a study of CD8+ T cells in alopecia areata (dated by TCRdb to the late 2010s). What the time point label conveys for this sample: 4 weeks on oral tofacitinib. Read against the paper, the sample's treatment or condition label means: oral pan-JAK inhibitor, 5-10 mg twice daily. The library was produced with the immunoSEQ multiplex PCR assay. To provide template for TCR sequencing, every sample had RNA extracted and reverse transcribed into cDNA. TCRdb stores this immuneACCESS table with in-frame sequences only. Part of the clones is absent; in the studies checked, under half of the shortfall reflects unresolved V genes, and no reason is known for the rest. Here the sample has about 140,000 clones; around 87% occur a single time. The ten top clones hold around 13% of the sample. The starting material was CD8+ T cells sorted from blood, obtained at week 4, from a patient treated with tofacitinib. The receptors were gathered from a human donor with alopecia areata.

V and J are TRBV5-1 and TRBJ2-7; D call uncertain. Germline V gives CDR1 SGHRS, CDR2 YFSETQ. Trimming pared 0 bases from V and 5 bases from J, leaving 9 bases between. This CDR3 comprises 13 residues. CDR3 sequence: CASSLDGVNEQYF. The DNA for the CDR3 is TGCGCCAGCAGCTTGGACGGTGTCAACGAGCAGTACTTC. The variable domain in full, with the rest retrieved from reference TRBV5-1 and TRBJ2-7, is KAGVTQTPRYLIKTRGQQVTLSCSPISGHRSVSWYQQTPGQGLQFLFEYFSETQRNKGNFPGRFSGRQFSNSRSEMNVSTLELGDSALYLCASSLDGVNEQYFGPGTRLTVT.

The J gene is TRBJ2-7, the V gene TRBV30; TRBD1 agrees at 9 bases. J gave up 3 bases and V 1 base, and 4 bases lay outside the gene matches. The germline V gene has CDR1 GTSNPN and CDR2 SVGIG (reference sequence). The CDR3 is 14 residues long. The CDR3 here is CAWSGQDRGYEQYF. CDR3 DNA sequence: TGTGCCTGGAGTGGGCAGGACAGGGGCTACGAGCAGTACTTC.